Each of the 6 T cell receptor beta chains below was sequenced from the same sample in a study of blood T cell repertoires in COVID-19. TCRdb's table, derived via immunoSEQ multiplex PCR, lists solely in-frame clones and lacks some. The sample includes hundreds of thousands of clones, under 90% of them seen just once. Sequencing was carried out using PBMCs or T cells enriched from blood (not recorded which). The receptor set was obtained from a man aged 30 to 45 with acute COVID-19.

V gene TRBV12-3 or TRBV12-4 combines with J gene TRBJ1-2; a possible D gene is TRBD1 (5 bases). CDR3 size: 12 residues. With 4 bases removed from V and 7 bases from J, the gap between germline ends came to 10 bases. The CDR3 region is CASSSGFGGYTF. CDR3 coding DNA: TGTGCCAGCAGTTCAGGGTTTGGTGGCTACACCTTC.

The genes are TRBV2 and TRBJ1-2; 8 nucleotides line up with TRBD1. Germline values: CDR1 SNHLY, CDR2 FYNNEI. Losses at the gene ends were 7 bases for V and 5 bases for J; bases not matched to a gene: 6. CDR3 length: 13 residues. In DNA, the CDR3 is TGTGCCAGCACCTCGGACAGGGCTTATGGCTACACCTTC. Its protein is CASTSDRAYGYTF.

This chain uses TRBV7-9 with TRBJ2-1, with TRBD1 identical over 9 bases. CDR1 and CDR2 from the germline V gene are SEHNR and FQNEAQ (reference sequence). The CDR3 covers 15 residues. V lost 5 bases, J lost 6 bases, and 8 bases stayed unmatched. The CDR3 loop reads CASSLRDRATNEQFF. The CDR3 bases are TGTGCCAGCAGCCTCCGGGACAGGGCCACCAATGAGCAGTTCTTC. Looking up the rest from reference TRBV7-9 and TRBJ2-1 gives the full variable domain: DTGVSQNPRHKITKRGQNVTFRCDPISEHNRLYWYRQTLGQGPEFLTYFQNEAQLEKSRLLSDRFSAERPKGSFSTLEIQRTEQGDSAMYLCASSLRDRATNEQFFGPGTRLTVL.

A few counts support this clone. The chain recombines TRBV27 with TRBJ2-1, with 7 bases matching TRBD2. Trimming cost V 4 bases and J 4 bases; bases outside gene matches: 7. CDR1 and CDR2 (germline): MNHEY, SMNVEV (reference sequence). This CDR3 comprises 15 residues. CDR3 in amino acids: CASSSPAGIYNEQFF. The CDR3 bases are TGTGCCAGCAGTTCACCAGCGGGGATTTACAATGAGCAGTTCTTC.

The chain carries TRBV13 and TRBJ2-1; D gene ambiguous. Germline-derived CDR1 and CDR2 are PRHDT and FYEKMQ (reference sequence). V was trimmed by 1 base and J by 5 bases, leaving 6 bases between them. The CDR3 covers 13 residues. CDR3: CASSLAVNNEQFF. CDR3 DNA: TGTGCCAGCAGCTTAGCAGTAAACAATGAGCAGTTCTTC.

Many counts were recorded for this clone. V is TRBV4-1 and J is TRBJ1-1, with D tentatively TRBD1 (5 bases). This CDR3 contains 17 residues. Per germline, CDR1 MGHRA and CDR2 YSYEKL. The V end lost 4 bases, the J end lost 0 bases, and 18 bases lay between the germline ends. This CDR3 is CASSPKAGGGMNTEAFF. DNA for the CDR3: TGCGCCAGCAGCCCTAAGGCGGGCGGGGGTATGAACACTGAAGCTTTCTTT.